This TCR beta chain derives from a study of graft-versus-host responses after intestinal transplantation. Study-level background: Every recipient had anti-thymocyte globulin induction and around three years of tacrolimus plus steroids.

The data were produced by immunoSEQ multiplex PCR, yet TCRdb's version contains in-frame clones alone and is incomplete. The data contain some 110,000 clones, roughly nine tenths of them singletons. Study-wide points: GvH clones were found in recipient marrow; some appeared first in ileum or blood.

Details on this clone: Its antigen is unidentified.

Germline CDR1 is SNHLY and CDR2 is FYNNEI. The CDR3 spans 13 residues. Deletions cut 9 bases from V and 0 bases from J, with 11 bases between. This sequence was found in a human donor who received an intestinal transplant. This specimen consisted of unstimulated CD4+ T cells sorted from spleen or lymph node cells, obtained before intestinal transplant. V gene TRBV2 combines with J gene TRBJ1-1; D is ambiguous. CDR3 residues: CASEAEMNTEAFF. CDR3 bases: TGTGCCAGTGAGGCCGAGATGAACACTGAAGCTTTCTTT.